This TCR beta chain appears in the sequencing data of a study of CXCR3-negative and CXCR3-positive naive CD8 T cells. Researchers prepared the TRB cDNA libraries using 5' RACE with UMI labels. TCRdb reanalyzed the 5' RACE reads, giving one entry per CDR3 protein sequence and no DNA. This table holds under 150,000 distinct CDR3 sequences. The CDR3 length is 12 residues. Germline V gene lookup returns CDR1 SQVTM and CDR2 ANQGSEA. Findings and limits, study-wide: Naive subsets were similarly diverse, while memory CD8+ repertoires were much less diverse. Against CXCR3-negative naive cells, CXCR3-positive naive cells showed more hydrophobic TRB CDR3s. Freshly isolated PBMCs were used in most assays, given partial CXCR3 loss after freezing.

To note about this clonotype: Antigen unknown.

The sorting of each CD8+ T cell subset was done in triplicate, at roughly 310,000 cells each. CD45RO-CCR7+CD27+CD95- marked naive CD8+ T cells. The sample consisted of naive CXCR3+ CD8+ T cells from blood. This sample's subset: CD45RO-CCR7+CD27+CD95- naive CD8+ T cells expressing CXCR3 (TNR3+). J is TRBJ2-2 and V is TRBV29-1; the TCRdb D gene call, TRBD1, has no DNA to confirm it. This clonotype was sampled from a human donor in good health. Some clones in this sample may be carry-over from other donors' samples. The CDR3 sequence: CSVEAGPGELFF.